Following are 2 T cell receptor beta chains from one sample sequenced in a study of yellow fever vaccine responses in identical twins. TCRdb re-called the RT-PCR reads with MiXCR, one entry per CDR3 protein. The sample carries some 15,000 distinct CDR3 sequences, approximately 82% recorded once. Sequences were derived from T cells from blood (PBMCs), unsorted or a sorted subset (not recorded which), sampled before or after yellow fever vaccination (not recorded which). The receptors originated from a woman aged 18-29 years who received the yellow fever vaccine.

V is TRBV29-1 and J is TRBJ1-2; unclear D gene. This CDR3 has 14 amino acids. CDR1 and CDR2 from the germline V gene are SQVTM and ANQGSEA. Trimming stripped 1 base from V and 3 bases from J, with 12 bases between. This CDR3 is CSVEASWADYGYTF. The CDR3 coding sequence is TGCAGCGTTGAAGCGTCATGGGCGGACTATGGCTACACCTTC.

V usage is TRBV28 and J usage is TRBJ2-7, with a possible D match to TRBD1 (5 bases). CDR3 length: 14 amino acids. The germline V gene has CDR1 MDHEN and CDR2 SYDVKM. Trimming removed 1 base from V and 3 bases from J, with 10 bases in between. The CDR3 sequence is CASSLSRDLYEQYF. For the CDR3, the DNA is TGTGCCAGCAGTTTATCCAGGGATCTCTACGAGCAGTACTTC.